This T cell receptor beta chain was sequenced for a study of blood T cell repertoires in COVID-19. Germline trimming cut 4 bases from V and 4 bases from J; bases unmatched to any gene: 7. The CDR3 covers 15 residues. From germline, CDR1 is MDHEN and CDR2 SYDVKM. Measured with immunoSEQ multiplex PCR; TCRdb has only the in-frame clones, and not every one. The sample shows 150,000 to 160,000 clones, about 90% of them seen only once. The sequenced sample consisted of peripheral blood. The sequence derives from a man aged 45-60 years with acute or convalescent COVID-19. This chain uses TRBV28 with TRBJ1-3; 7 bases line up with TRBD1. The CDR3 nucleotides are TGTGCCAGCAGTTCAGTCCCGGGACAGGGAAACACCATATATTTT. As protein: CASSSVPGQGNTIYF.